A selection of T cell receptor beta chains follows, all from one sample in a study of tumor and adjacent non-tumor tissue in lung cancer. TCRdb re-called the multiplex PCR reads through MiXCR, storing one row per CDR3 protein. The data hold about 80,000 distinct CDR3 sequences, with around 65% observed a single time. Source material: lung tumor tissue. The origin of the receptors is a woman aged 70-85 years with non-small cell lung cancer. The CDR3 runs from the conserved cysteine through the conserved F or W. D genes are given only for firm matches. The size entry is marked missing in some rows and otherwise reads once, few, many or a size class.

length	D	V	J	size	DNA	CDR3
14	.	TRBV7-9	TRBJ2-3	.	TGTGCCAGCAGCTTAGGAGGGGACGGAGATACGCAGTATTTT	CASSLGGDGDTQYF
14	.	TRBV6-2/TRBV6-3	TRBJ2-1	.	TGTGCCAGCAGTTATTATGGCGGCAACAATGGGCACTTCTTC	CASSYYGGNNGHFF
15	TRBD1	TRBV5-5	TRBJ1-5	.	TGTGCCAGCAGCTTGGACAGGGGGCAAGCTCAGCTCCAGCATTTT	CASSLDRGQAQLQHF
13	.	TRBV6-2/TRBV6-3	TRBJ2-7	.	TGTTCCAGCAGTTACTTCCGGCAGGCCGAGCAGTACTTC	CSSSYFRQAEQYF
16	.	TRBV4-1	TRBJ2-7	.	TGCGCCAGCAGCCATGGTGGTCAGCTCTCCTCCTACGAGCAGTACTTC	CASSHGGQLSSYEQYF
16	.	TRBV5-5	TRBJ2-2	.	TGTGCTAGCATCTTGACCAAATGGGCAGCCACCGGGGAGCTGTTTTTT	CASILTKWAATGELFF
15	.	TRBV20-1	TRBJ1-1	.	TGCAGTGCTAGAGGTAAAGGGGACATGAACACTGAAGCTTTCTTT	CSARGKGDMNTEAFF
15	TRBD2	TRBV4-1	TRBJ2-3	.	TGCGCCAGCCCTCGGGTAGCGGGAGGGTTAGATACGCAGTATTTT	CASPRVAGGLDTQYF
16	.	TRBV4-1	TRBJ2-1	.	TGCGCCAGCAGCCGTCATTGTAGCCGGAGTTACAATGAGCAGTTCTTC	CASSRHCSRSYNEQFF
15	.	TRBV6-1	TRBJ2-1	.	TGTGCCAGCAGTGAATTCCGACTAGTGGTGAATGTGCAGTTCTTC	CASSEFRLVVNVQFF
15	TRBD2	TRBV5-1	TRBJ2-7	.	TGCGCCAGCAGCTTGGGCCAGCGGGAGTTAAGCGAGCAGTACTTC	CASSLGQRELSEQYF
15	TRBD1	TRBV11-1	TRBJ2-1	.	TGTGCCAGCAGTCAGGGGGCTGTGACGTGGAATGAGCAGTTCTTC	CASSQGAVTWNEQFF
10	.	TRBV19	TRBJ1-1	many	TGTGCCACCCGGGACAATGAAGCTTTCTTT	CATRDNEAFF
14	.	TRBV6-5	TRBJ2-3	.	TGTGCCATCAGGCTGCCTGGCGACCCAGATATGCAGTATTTT	CAIRLPGDPDMQYF
16	TRBD2	TRBV5-1	TRBJ2-7	.	TGCGCCAGCAGCCCGGACAATCGGGAGGGCCACTACGAGCAGTACTTC	CASSPDNREGHYEQYF
16	TRBD1	TRBV9	TRBJ1-4	many	TGTGCCAGCAGCGAGGGACAGCTCACTGGCGGGGAAAAACTGTTTTTT	CASSEGQLTGGEKLFF
16	.	TRBV10-2	TRBJ1-4	many	TGCGCCAGCAGTTCTTCAGACCTTGCGCCTAATGAAAAACTGTTTTTT	CASSSSDLAPNEKLFF
13	.	TRBV30	TRBJ1-5	.	TGTGCCTGGGGAGCAGGGTTTGATCAGCCCCAGCATTTT	CAWGAGFDQPQHF
13	.	TRBV7-9	TRBJ1-2	.	TGTGCCAGCAGCCAGGGAACAAACCATGGCTACACCTTC	CASSQGTNHGYTF
14	.	TRBV10-1	TRBJ2-2	once	TGCGCCAGCAGTGACTGGGGGTTGGCCGGTGAGCTGTTTTTT	CASSDWGLAGELFF
16	.	TRBV6-6	TRBJ2-1	few	TGTGCCAGCATCGACCTTGCGGTCCGCTCCTACAATGAACAGTTCTTC	CASIDLAVRSYNEQFF
16	.	TRBV6-5	TRBJ1-1	.	TGTGCCAGCAGTTACTCGTCTAGGGCCGGGATGGGTGAAGCTTTCTTT	CASSYSSRAGMGEAFF
17	.	TRBV20-1	TRBJ2-5	few	TGCAGTGCTAGAGAACGGTGGGGTAGCGGACACCAAGAGACCCAGTACTTC	CSARERWGSGHQETQYF
14	.	TRBV30	TRBJ2-7	.	TGTGCCTGGAATCGGGGCACTAACTCCTACGGGCAGTACTTC	CAWNRGTNSYGQYF
15	.	TRBV29-1	TRBJ1-4	few	TGCAGCGTTGAAGACGCATGGGGCGTATCTGAAAATCTGTTTTTT	CSVEDAWGVSENLFF
13	.	TRBV30	TRBJ2-2	few	TGTGCCTGGAGTCCCACCACGGCCGGGGAGCTGTTTTTT	CAWSPTTAGELFF
14	.	TRBV30	TRBJ2-7	.	TGTGCCTGGTGTGTAAAATATCCTCCCTACGCGCAGTACTTC	CAWCVKYPPYAQYF
17	.	TRBV6-5	TRBJ1-1	.	TGTGCCAGCAGGCCAACAGCAGGGGAACGTTGGAACACTGAGGCTTTCTTT	CASRPTAGERWNTEAFF
16	.	TRBV6-2/TRBV6-3	TRBJ2-1	.	TGTACCAGCAGTCCTCAGGAACGGGGATGGGGCGATGAGCAGTTCTTC	CTSSPQERGWGDEQFF
12	.	TRBV20-1	TRBJ2-3	.	TGCAGTGCTAGAAAGGAGAGAGATACGCAGTATTTT	CSARKERDTQYF
14	TRBD2	TRBV28	TRBJ2-7	.	TGTGCCAGCAGCCGGGAGGGCTCCTCCTACGTGCAGTACTTC	CASSREGSSYVQYF
21	.	TRBV4-2	TRBJ2-1	many	TGTGCCAGCAGCCCGCGGGGTGGGGCAAATGAAAGGGGGTTGGGTGACAATGAGCAGTTCTTC	CASSPRGGANERGLGDNEQFF
16	.	TRBV6-1	TRBJ2-1	.	TGTGCCAGCATTTTGCAGGCCTTCCAACTCTACAATGAGCAGTTCTTC	CASILQAFQLYNEQFF
15	TRBD2	TRBV12-3/TRBV12-4	TRBJ2-1	.	TGTTCCAGCAGTTCCAGCGGGAGTGAAGACAATGAGCAGTTCTTC	CSSSSSGSEDNEQFF
14	.	TRBV30	TRBJ1-1	many	TGTGCCTGGAGTACCCCCGTATGGAGCACTGAAGCTTTCTTT	CAWSTPVWSTEAFF
16	.	TRBV12-5	TRBJ2-3	.	TGTACTAGTGGTTCCCACTCGGGGGCCAGCACAGATACGCAGTATTTT	CTSGSHSGASTDTQYF
14	.	TRBV28	TRBJ2-2	.	TGTGCCACCACACAGGGAGGGAACACCGGGGAGCTCTTTTTT	CATTQGGNTGELFF
15	.	TRBV5-6	TRBJ2-7	.	TGTGCCAGCAGCCAAACCGGACGGGGGTCAAACGAGCAGTACTTC	CASSQTGRGSNEQYF
13	.	TRBV7-9	TRBJ2-3	many	TGTGCCAGCAGCTTACTGGTCGGGGATACGCAGTATTTT	CASSLLVGDTQYF
15	.	TRBV11-2	TRBJ2-1	.	TGTGCCGGCTGCTTATCAAGCGCGCAGTATAATGAGCAGTTCTTC	CAGCLSSAQYNEQFF
14	.	TRBV28	TRBJ2-7	.	TGCGCCTGCAAACCACGGGCAGAGACCTACGAGCAGTACTTC	CACKPRAETYEQYF
13	.	TRBV6-5	TRBJ2-3	.	TGTGCCAGCAGTACACTCGGGGCAGTTACGCAGTATTTT	CASSTLGAVTQYF
17	.	TRBV12-3/TRBV12-4	TRBJ2-3	once	TGTGCCAACAGTCCTCCAGAGGAGACCTCTAGTACAGATACGCAGTATTTT	CANSPPEETSSTDTQYF
14	TRBD2	TRBV7-9	TRBJ2-7	few	TGTGCCAGCAGCTTAGTGGCTAGCGGGAGGAGCCAGGACTTC	CASSLVASGRSQDF
14	.	TRBV29-1	TRBJ2-1	.	TGCAGCGTCAAGCCCGGTTTTACCTGCAATGAGCAGATCTTC	CSVKPGFTCNEQIF
14	TRBD2	TRBV29-1	TRBJ2-5	.	TGCAGCGTTGACGTGCGGGCGGGAGAGAAGACCCAGTACTTC	CSVDVRAGEKTQYF
20	TRBD2	TRBV12-3/TRBV12-4	TRBJ2-1	.	TGTGCCAGCACCCAACGTCCAGCCTTTATCCGGACTAGCGGGAGGGGGAAGCAGTTCTTC	CASTQRPAFIRTSGRGKQFF
18	TRBD2	TRBV25-1	TRBJ2-3	.	TGTGCCAGCAGTGAATCGCCAGGACTAGCGGGAGGGAAAGATACGCAGTATTTT	CASSESPGLAGGKDTQYF
18	.	TRBV29-1	TRBJ1-1	.	TGTAGCGTTGAAGATCTTATGGAGCGTGCCGATATGAACACTGAAGCTTTCTTT	CSVEDLMERADMNTEAFF
14	TRBD2	TRBV6-2/TRBV6-3	TRBJ2-1	.	TGTGCCAGCAGTCGTCTAGCGGGAGTCGATGAACAGTTCTTC	CASSRLAGVDEQFF
16	.	TRBV5-6	TRBJ1-2	.	TGTGCCAGCGGCCCCAAGGTGCTGATTACTAACTATGGCTACACCTTC	CASGPKVLITNYGYTF
16	TRBD2	TRBV11-1	TRBJ2-1	.	TGTGCCAGCAGCTTATTGTCCAGCGGGATTAGGTATGAGCAGTTCTTC	CASSLLSSGIRYEQFF
12	.	TRBV5-6	TRBJ2-1	.	TGTGCCAGTAGCTTGCTTGGCAATGAGCAGTTCTTC	CASSLLGNEQFF
13	.	TRBV28	TRBJ2-7	.	TGTGCCAGGAGTTTGGACAGTACCTACGAACAGTGCTTC	CARSLDSTYEQCF